This TCR beta chain was obtained from a study of beta chain features in type 1 diabetes. Comment on this clone: What it binds is unknown.

V was trimmed by 5 bases and J by 2 bases, leaving 19 bases between them. Germline V lookup: CDR1 SGHNT, CDR2 YYREEE (reference sequence). The CDR3 consists of 16 residues. TCRB transcripts that were expressed got sequenced, as all of the isolated RNA had been reverse transcribed. Profiled with immunoSEQ multiplex PCR; TCRdb holds only in-frame clones, not every one. The top ten hold 0.015% to 0.02% of the sample, which has around 250,000 clones, about 13% seen once. Regarding the study as a whole: Among all four CD4+ subsets, Type 1 diabetes patients had TCRB CDR3s that were moderately but significantly shorter.

This clonotype was sampled from a man aged 30 to 39 with type 1 diabetes. The rearrangement joins TRBV5-4 to TRBJ1-2; the D gene is possibly TRBD1 (6 bases). The specimen was naive CD4+ T cells from blood. The CDR3, as DNA: TGTGCCAGCAGTCTATCGGGGGGGCTGGCGAACTATGGCTACACCTTC. Protein product: CASSLSGGLANYGYTF.